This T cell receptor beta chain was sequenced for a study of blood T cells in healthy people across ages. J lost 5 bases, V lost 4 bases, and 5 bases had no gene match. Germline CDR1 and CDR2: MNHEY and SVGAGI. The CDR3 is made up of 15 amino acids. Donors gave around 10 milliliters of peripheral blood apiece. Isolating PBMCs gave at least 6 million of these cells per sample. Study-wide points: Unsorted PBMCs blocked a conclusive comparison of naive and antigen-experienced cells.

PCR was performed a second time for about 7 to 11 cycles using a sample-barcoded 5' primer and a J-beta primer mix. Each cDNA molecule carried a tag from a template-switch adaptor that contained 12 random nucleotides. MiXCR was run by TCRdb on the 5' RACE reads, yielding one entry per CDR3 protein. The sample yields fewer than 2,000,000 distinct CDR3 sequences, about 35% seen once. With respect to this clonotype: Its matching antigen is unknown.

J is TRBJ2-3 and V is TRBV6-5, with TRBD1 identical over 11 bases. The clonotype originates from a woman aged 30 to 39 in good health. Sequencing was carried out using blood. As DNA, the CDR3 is TGTGCCAGCAGTTCGATGGGACAGGGGGAAGATACGCAGTATTTT. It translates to CASSSMGQGEDTQYF.